Below are 24 T cell receptor beta chains sequenced from a single sample in a study of human T cells and chemical hapten exposure (dated by TCRdb to 2020 to 2022). Library generation was performed with RACE. Reads for this sample came from a NextSeq 500. TCRdb handled the public reads itself, with Q25 trimming in fastp and clone calling in MiXCR, and kept productive beta chains. One record per CDR3 amino acid sequence lists the most common genes and DNA. Recorded for this sample are about 81,000 distinct CDR3 sequences; approximately 8% of them occurred a single time. Together, the top ten hold roughly 1.5% of the sample. What this sample's time point label stands for: patch test 1, 2 weeks after DPC sensitization. The treatment or condition label, as the study defines it: therapeutic diphenylcyclopropenone sensitization with weekly scalp DPC. The sequenced sample was whole blood, obtained in connection with sensitization to the hapten diphenylcyclopropenone (DPC). These receptors originate from a woman in her thirties with alopecia areata. Some clones in this sample may be carry-over from other donors' samples.

This clonotype was counted between two and nine times. The chain links TRBV7-2 to TRBJ1-2; D unclear. This CDR3 spans 13 amino acids. The germline gives CDR1 SGHTA, CDR2 FQGNSA. V shed 4 bases and J shed 3 bases, with 9 bases lying between them. CDR3 loop: CASSSTIDYGYTF. CDR3 nucleotide sequence: TGTGCCAGCAGCTCCACTATAGACTATGGCTACACCTTC.

This clonotype was observed at least ten times. Written as DNA, the CDR3 is TGTGCCAGCCCCCTAAGCGGGGTTAGCACAGATACGCAGTATTTT. This codes for CASPLSGVSTDTQYF. The J gene is TRBJ2-3, the V gene TRBV18; TRBD2 matches at 7 bases. This CDR3 has 15 amino acids. V was pared by 8 bases and J by 0 bases, with 8 bases of the junction left unmatched. Germline loops: CDR1 KGHSH, CDR2 LQKENI.

With regard to this clonotype: One base away lies a much larger clone, so this may be a sequencing read error. The J gene is TRBJ2-3, the V gene TRBV20-1, with TRBD2 matching 8 bases. V was pared by 1 base and J by 6 bases, with 12 bases of the junction left unmatched. Per germline, CDR1 DFQATT and CDR2 SNEGSKA (reference sequence). CDR3 length: 16 amino acids. In DNA form, the CDR3 reads TGCAGTGCTAGAGCCCCAACGGGGGGGCGAGGGGATACGCAGTATTTT. As protein: CSARAPTGGRGDTQYF.

Many counts were recorded for this clonotype. The chain is built from TRBV5-1 and TRBJ2-3; 8 nucleotides agree with TRBD1. Germline V CDR1 and CDR2: SGHRS, YFSETQ. J gave up 1 base and V 5 bases, and 6 bases lay outside the gene matches. CDR3 size: 15 residues. The DNA for the CDR3 is TGCGCCAGCAGACAGGACAGGGCTGGCACAGATACGCAGTATTTT. Translated: CASRQDRAGTDTQYF. Looking up the rest from reference TRBV5-1 and TRBJ2-3 gives the full variable domain: KAGVTQTPRYLIKTRGQQVTLSCSPISGHRSVSWYQQTPGQGLQFLFEYFSETQRNKGNFPGRFSGRQFSNSRSEMNVSTLELGDSALYLCASRQDRAGTDTQYFGPGTRLTVL.

This clonotype was recorded at least ten times. This chain uses TRBV12-3 or TRBV12-4 with TRBJ2-1; 9 nucleotides agree with TRBD2. The CDR3 runs 16 residues. Losses at the gene ends were 5 bases for V and 2 bases for J; bases not matched to a gene: 7. In DNA, the CDR3 is TGTGCCAGCAGTCCCTCACGCGGGGGGGCCTACAATGAGCAGTTCTTC. It codes for CASSPSRGGAYNEQFF.

This clonotype was seen more than once but under ten times. The DNA of the CDR3 is TGTGCCAGCTCACCACTTTCCCTGAACACTGAAGCTTTCTTT. Its translation: CASSPLSLNTEAFF. The chain joins TRBV18 to TRBJ1-1; D remains unclear. Trimming cost V 1 base and J 0 bases, with 6 bases left between them. Germline lookup yields CDR1 KGHSH and CDR2 LQKENI. The CDR3 contains 14 residues. Full variable domain (rest looked up from reference TRBV18 and TRBJ1-1): NAGVMQNPRHLVRRRGQEARLRCSPMKGHSHVYWYRQLPEEGLKFMVYLQKENIIDESGMPKERFSAEFPKEGPSILRIQQVVRGDSAAYFCASSPLSLNTEAFFGQGTRLTVV.

In the case of this clonotype: This may arise from a read error, as a much more abundant clone is one base away. The chain combines TRBV11-2 with TRBJ2-7; TRBD2 matches 11 bases. Germline values: CDR1 SGHAT, CDR2 FQNNGV. The CDR3 runs to 15 residues. J gave up 6 bases and V 5 bases, and 9 bases lay outside the gene matches. Here the CDR3 DNA reads TGTGCCAGCAGCCCGGCTAGCGGGGGGACCTGCGAGCAGTACTTC. It codes for CASSPASGGTCEQYF.

The table lists this clonotype with a few counts. The chain recombines TRBV29-1 with TRBJ2-3; TRBD1 agrees at 8 bases. Germline V gene lookup returns CDR1 SQVTM and CDR2 ANQGSEA. The length of the CDR3 is 13 residues. Trimming cost V 7 bases and J 4 bases; bases outside gene matches: 7. Here the CDR3 DNA reads TGCAGCGCCAAACCGACAGGGGCAGATACGCAGTATTTT. Amino acids: CSAKPTGADTQYF.

This clonotype was recorded at least ten times. V is TRBV5-6 and J is TRBJ2-5; 7 bases line up with TRBD1. Germline V CDR1 and CDR2: SGHDT, YYEEEE. This CDR3 comprises 17 residues. The junction had 13 bases not matched to a gene; V was cut back by 1 base and J by 4 bases. The CDR3 loop is CASSLLWAGGRGETQYF. Written as DNA, the CDR3 is TGTGCCAGCAGCTTGTTATGGGCAGGGGGAAGAGGAGAGACCCAGTACTTC.

This clonotype was seen at least ten times. The chain combines TRBV20-1 with TRBJ2-3; D is perhaps TRBD1 or TRBD2 (5 bases each). Looked up from germline, CDR1 is DFQATT and CDR2 is SNEGSKA (reference sequence). Trimming removed 3 bases at V and 4 bases at J, with 11 bases between. The CDR3 has 13 residues. In DNA form, the CDR3 reads TGCAGTGCTAGTTCCGTGGGGGCAGATACGCAGTATTTT. It yields the protein CSASSVGADTQYF.

Ten or more counts support this clonotype. V usage is TRBV30 and J usage is TRBJ1-5, with 8 bases aligning to TRBD1. Germline V CDR1 and CDR2: GTSNPN, SVGIG (reference sequence). J gave up 3 bases and V 7 bases, and 11 bases lay outside the gene matches. This CDR3 contains 15 residues. This chain's CDR3 is CAYTVGQAINQPQHF. In DNA, the CDR3 is TGTGCCTATACGGTGGGACAGGCTATCAATCAGCCCCAGCATTTT. The whole variable domain, remainder taken from reference TRBV30 and TRBJ1-5, is SQTIHQWPATLVQPVGSPLSLECTVEGTSNPNLYWYRQAAGRGLQLLFYSVGIGQISSEVPQNLSASRPQDRQFILSSKKLLLSDSGFYLCAYTVGQAINQPQHFGDGTRLSIL.

The chain has TRBV20-1 and TRBJ1-5; weak D call: TRBD1 (6 bases). In germline, CDR1 is DFQATT, CDR2 SNEGSKA (reference sequence). Trimming stripped 6 bases from V and 6 bases from J, with 18 bases between. The CDR3 has 14 amino acids. CDR3: CSALNPGVLQPQHF. DNA for the CDR3: TGCAGTGCCCTTAACCCAGGGGTTCTTCAGCCCCAGCATTTT.

This clonotype was counted between two and nine times. The J gene is TRBJ1-1, the V gene TRBV28, with a possible D match to TRBD1 (5 bases). Trimming left V 1 base short and J 5 bases short, with 17 bases between. The CDR3 sequence is 16 residues long. Germline CDR1 MDHEN, CDR2 SYDVKM. CDR3 sequence: CASSLFSTAGRTEAFF. Written as DNA, the CDR3 is TGTGCCAGCAGTTTATTTAGTACAGCAGGGAGGACTGAAGCTTTCTTT.

The chain recombines TRBV12-3 or TRBV12-4 with TRBJ2-7; D is uncertain. Between the trimmed V and J ends, which lost 5 bases and 0 bases, there was a span of 11 bases. The CDR3 is made up of 14 amino acids. This CDR3 reads CASSAPEISYEQYF. CDR3 sequence (DNA): TGTGCCAGCAGTGCCCCAGAGATCTCCTACGAGCAGTACTTC.

This clonotype was counted a few times. The gene calls are TRBV2 and TRBJ2-1; D tentatively fits TRBD1 or TRBD2 (5 bases each). The CDR3 runs to 15 residues. V was clipped by 6 bases and J by 1 base, with 13 bases between them. CDR1 and CDR2 (germline): SNHLY, FYNNEI. DNA of the CDR3: TGTGCCAGCAGCTGGGACGTCGGGTCCTACAATGAGCAGTTCTTC. Amino acids: CASSWDVGSYNEQFF.

This chain connects TRBV12-5 to TRBJ1-1, with TRBD1 identical over 10 bases. Germline-derived CDR1 and CDR2 are LGHNT and FRNRAP. V dropped 0 bases and J dropped 10; count of bases not matched to a gene: 2. The CDR3 covers 13 residues. CDR3 in amino acids: CASGLVRDRGAFF. CDR3 in DNA: TGTGCTAGTGGTTTGGTCAGGGACAGGGGAGCTTTCTTT.

In this sample, this clonotype turned up many times. V is TRBV4-1 and J is TRBJ1-3; no definite D call. Deletions cut 1 base from V and 2 bases from J, with 9 bases between. The CDR3 has 15 residues. Germline V gene lookup returns CDR1 MGHRA and CDR2 YSYEKL. CDR3 coding DNA: TGCGCCAGCAGCCAAGGGGCAGTTGCTGGAAACACCATATATTTT. It is translated as CASSQGAVAGNTIYF.

This clonotype showed up many times. The V and J genes are TRBV7-3 and TRBJ1-1; 12 bases are a match to TRBD1. CDR3 size: 19 residues. Germline values: CDR1 SGHTA, CDR2 FQGTGA. The J segment lost 3 bases and the V segment lost 5 bases, leaving 16 bases of the junction unmatched. The DNA for the CDR3 is TGTGCCAGCAGCAGGAGAGGAGGGACAGGGGGCCTGTACGACACTGAAGCTTTCTTT. Protein product: CASSRRGGTGGLYDTEAFF.

This clonotype has just a few counts. The chain employs TRBV28 and TRBJ2-7; TRBD1 aligns across 10 bases. V lost 4 bases, J lost 4 bases, and 10 bases stayed unmatched. Germline V gives CDR1 MDHEN, CDR2 SYDVKM. This CDR3 has 16 residues. In nucleotides, the CDR3 is TGTGCCAGCAGTTCTGGGACAGGGGTCCCCTATTACGAGCAGTACTTC. Protein: CASSSGTGVPYYEQYF. Filled out from reference TRBV28 and TRBJ2-7, the complete variable domain reads DVKVTQSSRYLVKRTGEKVFLECVQDMDHENMFWYRQDPGLGLRLIYFSYDVKMKEKGDIPEGYSVSREKKERFSLILESASTNQTSMYLCASSSGTGVPYYEQYFGPGTRLTVT.

CDR3 bases: TGTGCCAGCAGCCGCGCGGAAGATACGCAGTATTTT. Translated: CASSRAEDTQYF. The rearrangement links TRBV3-1 to TRBJ2-3; no firm D call. CDR3 length equals 12 residues. In germline, CDR1 is LGHDT, CDR2 YNNKEL (reference sequence). The V and J ends lost 4 bases and 5 bases respectively, with 7 bases between them.

The V call is TRBV10-3, the J call TRBJ1-4, with 7 bases aligning to TRBD1. CDR1 ENHRY and CDR2 SYGVKD come from the germline V gene. This CDR3 region has 16 residues. The V gene end was trimmed by 3 bases and the J gene end by 0 bases; junction bases not matched to a gene: 4. The CDR3 coding sequence is TGTGCCATCAGTGAAAAGACAGGGACAACTAATGAAAAACTGTTTTTT. This translates into CAISEKTGTTNEKLFF.

This clonotype occurred many times. The genes are TRBV10-3 and TRBJ2-3, with 11 bases fitting TRBD1. The ends lost 4 bases at V and 5 bases at J; junction bases unmatched: 2. Germline V lookup: CDR1 ENHRY, CDR2 SYGVKD. This CDR3 is built from 14 residues. The CDR3 coding sequence is TGTGCCATCAGTGGGACAGGGGGCGGAGATACGCAGTATTTT. Its protein is CAISGTGGGDTQYF.

The CDR3 spells CASSEHRATEAFF. The CDR3 coding sequence is TGTGCCAGCAGTGAACACAGGGCCACTGAAGCTTTCTTT. This rearrangement joins TRBV6-1 to TRBJ1-1; D may be TRBD1 (6 bases). Germline values: CDR1 MNHNS, CDR2 SASEGT. V was shortened by 2 bases and J by 4 bases, with 8 bases between the two germline ends. The CDR3 has 13 residues.

This clonotype was picked up a small number of times. The rearrangement links TRBV6-5 to TRBJ1-5, with D possibly being TRBD1 (5 bases). The CDR3 length is 15 residues. The germline V gene has CDR1 MNHEY and CDR2 SVGAGI. The V end was cut by 7 bases, the J end by 0 bases, with 13 bases between. The CDR3 region is CASTETAFSNQPQHF. CDR3 sequence (DNA): TGTGCCAGCACTGAGACAGCGTTTAGCAATCAGCCCCAGCATTTT.